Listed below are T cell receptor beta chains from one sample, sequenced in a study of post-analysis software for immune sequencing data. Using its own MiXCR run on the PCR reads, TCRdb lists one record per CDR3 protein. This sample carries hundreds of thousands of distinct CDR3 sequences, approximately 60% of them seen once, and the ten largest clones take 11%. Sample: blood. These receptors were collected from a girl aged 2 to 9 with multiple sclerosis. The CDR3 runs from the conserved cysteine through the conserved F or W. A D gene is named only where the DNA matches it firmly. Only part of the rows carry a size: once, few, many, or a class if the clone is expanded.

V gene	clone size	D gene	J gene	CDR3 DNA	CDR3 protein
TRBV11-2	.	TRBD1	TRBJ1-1	TGTGCCAGCAGCTTAGATGGCCAGGGGGCGGAAACTGAAGCTTTCTTT	CASSLDGQGAETEAFF
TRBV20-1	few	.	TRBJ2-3	TGCAGTGCTGCCCTACCTTCGTCCTACACAGATACGCAGTATTTT	CSAALPSSYTDTQYF
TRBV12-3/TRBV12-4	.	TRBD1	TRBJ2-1	TGTGCCAGCAGTTTTCTTGGGCAGGGGGCTGAAAATGAGCAGTTCTTC	CASSFLGQGAENEQFF
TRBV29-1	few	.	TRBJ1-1	TGCAGCGTTGTGAGACGAATGAACACTGAAGCTTTCTTT	CSVVRRMNTEAFF
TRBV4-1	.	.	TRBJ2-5	TGCGCCAGCAGCCAACCGGGCAACCAAGAGACCCAGTACTTC	CASSQPGNQETQYF
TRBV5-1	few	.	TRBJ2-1	TGCGCCAGCAGCTCGGACTTATACAATGAGCAGTTCTTC	CASSSDLYNEQFF
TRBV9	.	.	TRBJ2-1	TGTGCCAGCAGCCCACGGGGGTCAGGGAACAATGAGCAGTTCTTC	CASSPRGSGNNEQFF
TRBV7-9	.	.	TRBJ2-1	TGTGCCAGCAGCTCCCCTAGCAGGGCTTACAATGAGCAGTTCTTC	CASSSPSRAYNEQFF
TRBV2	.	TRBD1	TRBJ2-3	TGTGCCAGTAGGGACAGGGGAGTCACAGATACGCAGTATTTT	CASRDRGVTDTQYF
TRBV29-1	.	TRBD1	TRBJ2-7	TGCAGCGTTGACGGGACAGGGTGGCCCTACGAGCAGTACTTC	CSVDGTGWPYEQYF
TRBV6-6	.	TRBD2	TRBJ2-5	TGTGCCAGCACCGGACTAGCCGAAGAGACCCAGTACTTC	CASTGLAEETQYF
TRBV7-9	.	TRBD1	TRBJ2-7	TGTGCCAGCAGCGTGAACAGGGGCTTGAACGAGCAGTACTTC	CASSVNRGLNEQYF
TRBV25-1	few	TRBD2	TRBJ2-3	TGTGCCAGCAGTGAGGATATTAGCGGGGCAGCAGATACGCAGTATTTT	CASSEDISGAADTQYF
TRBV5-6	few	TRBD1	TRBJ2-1	TGTGCCAGCAGCCCGTCCCCGGGACAGTGGAGTTATGAGCAGTTCTTC	CASSPSPGQWSYEQFF
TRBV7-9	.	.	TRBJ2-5	TGTGCCAGCAATCCGGTGGGAGTAGTTCGCCAAGAGACCCAGTACTTC	CASNPVGVVRQETQYF
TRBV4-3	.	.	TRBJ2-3	TGCGCCAGCAGCCTTATGGGAACTGGTAGCACAGATACGCAGTATTTT	CASSLMGTGSTDTQYF
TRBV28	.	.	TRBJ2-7	TGTGCCAGCAGTTTATTAGGTCGTCGGCGATTAACCTACGAGCAGTACTTC	CASSLLGRRRLTYEQYF
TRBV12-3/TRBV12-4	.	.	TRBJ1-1	TGTGCCAGCAGTTCGGCTGACATGAACACTGAAGCTTTCTTT	CASSSADMNTEAFF
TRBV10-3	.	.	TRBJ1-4	TGTGCCATCAGTGTGGGTACTAATGAAAAACTGTTTTTT	CAISVGTNEKLFF
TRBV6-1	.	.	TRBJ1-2	TGTGCCAGCAGTGGGGTGGTTGGCGGCTACACCTTC	CASSGVVGGYTF
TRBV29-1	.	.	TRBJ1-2	TGCAGCGTTGTTTCGGGGATGAGCTATGGCTACACCTTC	CSVVSGMSYGYTF
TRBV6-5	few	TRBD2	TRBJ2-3	TGTGCCACCGGGCGGGAGAAAAGGGATACGCAGTATTTT	CATGREKRDTQYF
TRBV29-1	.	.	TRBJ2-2	TGCAGCGTTGGTCGCCAAGCGAACACCGGGGAACTGTTTTTT	CSVGRQANTGELFF
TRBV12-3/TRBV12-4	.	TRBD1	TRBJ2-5	TGTGCCAGCAGCCCCTCACAGGGGGCAGAGACCCAGTACTTC	CASSPSQGAETQYF
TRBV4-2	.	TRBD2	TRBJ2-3	TGTGCCAGCAGCCTCAGCCCCGCCCCGGGGGGACCCACAGATACGCAGTATTTT	CASSLSPAPGGPTDTQYF
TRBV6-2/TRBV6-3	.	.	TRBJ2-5	TGTGCCAGCAGTTACCCCTTGCAGAGGGCCCCCAAGTCGGAGACCCAGTACTTC	CASSYPLQRAPKSETQYF
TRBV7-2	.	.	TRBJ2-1	TGTGCCAGCAGCCAAGGGTTGGGGGGAAACAATGAGCAGTTCTTC	CASSQGLGGNNEQFF
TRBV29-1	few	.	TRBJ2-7	TGCAGCGTTGGACAGACTCACTCCTACGAGCAGTACTTC	CSVGQTHSYEQYF
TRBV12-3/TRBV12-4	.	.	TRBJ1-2	TGTGCCAGCAGTTTAGGGGTTCATGGCTACACCTTC	CASSLGVHGYTF
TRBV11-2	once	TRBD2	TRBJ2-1	TGTGCCAGCAGCCCAGAGATAGCGGGGGATAACAATGAGCAGTTCTTC	CASSPEIAGDNNEQFF
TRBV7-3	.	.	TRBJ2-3	TGTGCCAGCAGCTTTGGCGGGGACCCAGATACGCAGTATTTT	CASSFGGDPDTQYF
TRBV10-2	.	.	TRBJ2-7	TGCGCCAGCAGTGACCTCTCGACGGCGGGGCGTTACGAGCAGTACTTC	CASSDLSTAGRYEQYF
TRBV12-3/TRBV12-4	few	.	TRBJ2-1	TGTGCGCCGCGGCTGAGCTCCTACAATGAGCAGTTCTTC	CAPRLSSYNEQFF
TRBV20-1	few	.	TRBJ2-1	TGCAGTGCTAGTGAGGTTGGGGGGTACAATGAGCAGTTCTTC	CSASEVGGYNEQFF
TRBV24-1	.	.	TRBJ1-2	TGTGCCACCAGTAGGGGGTTCTCCTATGGCTACACCTTC	CATSRGFSYGYTF
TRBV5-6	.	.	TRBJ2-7	TGTGCCAGCAGCTTGGGAGGGATTGGCGAGCAGTACTTC	CASSLGGIGEQYF
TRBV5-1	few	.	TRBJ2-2	TGCGCCAGCAGCCCGGCAGGAAGATCCAACACCGGGGAGCTGTTTTTT	CASSPAGRSNTGELFF
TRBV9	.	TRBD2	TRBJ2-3	TGTGCCAGCAGCCCAGCGGGGGGACGATGGTCGCAGTATTTT	CASSPAGGRWSQYF
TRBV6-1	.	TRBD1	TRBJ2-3	TGTGCCAGCAGTGAAAGGAGGGGACAGGGACTCACAGATACGCAGTATTTT	CASSERRGQGLTDTQYF
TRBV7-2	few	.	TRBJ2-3	TGTGCCAGCAGCTTATGGGGAGGCAAGCAGTATTTT	CASSLWGGKQYF
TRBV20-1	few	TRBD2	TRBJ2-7	TGCAGTGCTAGAGGAAGGACTAGCGGGCTCAACTTACCCTACGAGCAGTACTTC	CSARGRTSGLNLPYEQYF
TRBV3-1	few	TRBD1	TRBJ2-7	TGTGCCAGCAGGCTTGGACAGGGGATCCAGTACTTC	CASRLGQGIQYF
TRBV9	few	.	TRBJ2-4	TGTGCCAGCAGCGTAGTTGGAGAAAGGGGGATTCAGTACTTC	CASSVVGERGIQYF
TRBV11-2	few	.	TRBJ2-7	TGTGCCAGCAGCCCGCCGGGACACCAAAGCTCCTACGAGCAGTACTTC	CASSPPGHQSSYEQYF
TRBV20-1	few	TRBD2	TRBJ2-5	TGCAGTGCCTGGACTAGCGGGAGAGAGACCCAGTACTTC	CSAWTSGRETQYF
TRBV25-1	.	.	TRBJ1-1	TGTGCCAGCAGAGGGGTGAACACTGAAGCTTTCTTT	CASRGVNTEAFF
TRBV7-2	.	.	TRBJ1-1	TGTGCCAGCAGCTTAATGGACGGAGGGGTGCTAAGGAACACTGAAGCTTTCTTT	CASSLMDGGVLRNTEAFF
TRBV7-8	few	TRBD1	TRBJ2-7	TGTGCCAGCAGCGGTCAGGGGGCAATGTACGAGCAGTACTTC	CASSGQGAMYEQYF
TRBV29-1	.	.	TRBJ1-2	TGCAGCGTCTCCGGACAGACTAACTATGGCTACACCTTC	CSVSGQTNYGYTF
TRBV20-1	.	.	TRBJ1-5	TGCAGTGCTAGTTCCAGGGGCAATCAGCCCCAGCATTTT	CSASSRGNQPQHF
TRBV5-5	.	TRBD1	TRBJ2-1	TGTGCCAGCAGCTTGGTGGTTGATCCCGGGACAGGGGGTGAGCAGTTCTTC	CASSLVVDPGTGGEQFF
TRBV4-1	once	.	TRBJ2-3	TGCGCCAGCAGCCAAGTGGGCACCCGTACGGATACGCAGTATTTT	CASSQVGTRTDTQYF